The subject of this entry is one T cell receptor (beta chain). The antigen is undetermined. The data derive from a study of cytomegalovirus exposure and HLA in healthy donors. Points from the study as a whole: Earlier findings revealed that most TCR beta V segments proved productive either about 87% or about 30% of the time. The study carried out a later analysis of TCR beta sequences. It associated some 18,000 of them with specific HLA alleles at a false discovery rate of 0.05.

Primers: 60 Vbeta forward and 13 Jbeta reverse. Generated by immunoSEQ multiplex PCR, the TCRdb table keeps only in-frame clones and is missing some. The sample shows roughly 100,000 clones, 79% of them seen only once. This TCR derives from a man aged 45-65 years in good health and CMV-seropositive. Input material: PBMCs.

In nucleotides, the CDR3 is TGTGCCACCAGCAGAGACCGGGCGGGCCGCTCCTACGAGCAGTACTTC. Translated, it gives CATSRDRAGRSYEQYF. The V gene is TRBV15, the J gene TRBJ2-7; a possible D gene is TRBD2 (5 bases). CDR3 length: 16 amino acids. V was clipped by 0 bases and J by 0 bases, with 12 bases between them. Germline values: CDR1 LNHNV, CDR2 YYDKDF (reference sequence).